This TCR beta chain is from a study of patients and donors after allogeneic stem cell transplantation. V gave up 4 bases and J gave up 3 bases, with 22 bases separating them. CDR1 and CDR2 from the germline V gene are SGHKS and YYEKEE (reference sequence). The CDR3 is made up of 17 amino acids. From the RT-PCR reads, TCRdb called clonotypes with MiXCR, one entry per CDR3 protein. The top ten hold less than 8.5% of the sample, which has approximately 430,000 distinct CDR3 sequences, 16% seen once. This clonotype was sampled from a human donor who was either an allogeneic HSCT recipient or a stem cell or donor lymphocyte infusion donor (not recorded which). It is not recorded whose cells these are; they may come from a transplant donor. The chain combines TRBV5-5 with TRBJ1-1; tentative D call: TRBD1 (6 bases). The sample taken for sequencing was blood, either unsorted or a sorted T cell fraction (not recorded which). CDR3 nucleotide sequence: TGTGCCAGCAGCCCGGCGGGGTGGGGGGCAGGGTACACTGAAGCTTTCTTT. Its protein is CASSPAGWGAGYTEAFF.